Sequencing of this T cell receptor (beta chain) was carried out in a study of blood T cell repertoires in COVID-19 (TCRdb year 2020). Background for the entire study: Collaborator samples came from the United States, Italy and Spain and covered acute and convalescent phases of COVID-19. The material from the prospective study consisted of cDNA or gDNA derived from T cells, B-cell-depleted T cells, or PBMCs. Subjects who had been exposed to COVID-19, were actively infected with it, or had recovered from it provided the deeply sampled blood TCRbeta repertoires that made up the dataset. The repertoires were released in a freely available public database meant as a resource for research on the immune response to SARS-CoV-2. Samples were obtained from the ongoing ImmuneRACE study (first 160 participants) and from approximately 1,200 subjects provided by 6 global collaborators. A de-identified subject ID, COVID-19 status, age in years and sex were almost always included in the sample metadata. Where available, HLA class I and class II types were taken from metadata supplied by the sample provider and were not determined by assay-based typing.

TCRbeta CDR3 regions were amplified from genomic DNA using the immunoSEQ Assay, a bias-controlled multiplex PCR. Per the authors' processing: The number of nucleated cells in each sample was estimated by amplification of reference gene primers within the assay. To quantify the absolute abundance of each unique TCRbeta CDR3 rearrangement, sequence reads were collapsed and filtered. For each sample, productive Simpson clonality was calculated by taking the square root of Simpson's diversity index across productive rearrangements. As stored in TCRdb, this immuneACCESS dataset retains in-frame rearrangements with V and J assigned. A fraction of the clones does not appear; measured against another copy, unresolved V genes explain less than half of the discrepancy, and the remainder lacks a known reason. That table is the source of V, J and clone size, and D and trimming were worked out from the DNA. This sample comprises over 50,000 clones, 65% to 90% of them detected only once. The top ten constitute around 28% of the sample.

Collaborating institutions collected whole blood in K2EDTA tubes following their own protocols. For TCRbeta analysis, collaborators shipped samples as frozen whole blood, isolated PBMCs, or DNA extracted from either of those sample types. With regard to this clone: There is no known antigen for this receptor. A read error may account for a junction end that differs from germline.

CDR1 MNHEY and CDR2 SVGAGI are derived from the germline V gene. The CDR3, from cysteine to phenylalanine, totals 13 residues. Only the CDR3 DNA stays, 39 bases, in frame from base 1. General study outcomes and caveats: The amount of clinical and demographic metadata varied by source and participant and was provided uncurated.

The TCR originated in a human donor in a cohort sampled during active COVID-19. The rearrangement joined TRBV6-5 to TRBJ1-4; 7 central bases correspond to TRBD1. The assigned J gene may be wrong: the sequence end matches TRBJ2-2 better. The sequenced sample consisted of peripheral blood. The DNA sequence reads TGTGCCAGCAGGGTGGACAGGACCGTGGAGCTGTTTTTT. This sequence encodes CASRVDRTVELFF.